The 27 T cell receptor beta chains in this list originate from one sample, sequenced in a study of blood T cell repertoires in COVID-19. Sequencing used immunoSEQ multiplex PCR; TCRdb keeps in-frame clones, though not all of them. Of a few hundred thousand clones listed, around nine tenths are singletons. What was sequenced was PBMCs or T cells enriched from blood (not recorded which). These receptors all come from a woman between 50 and 59 years old who had been exposed to COVID-19.

V usage is TRBV2 and J usage is TRBJ1-4; no clear D. Germline V gene sequence: CDR1 SNHLY, CDR2 FYNNEI. The CDR3 is 13 residues long. Trimming left V 10 bases short and J 8 bases short, with 17 bases between. Here the CDR3 DNA reads TGTGCCACCTGCCCAGGCTTCAGGGAAAAACTGTTTTTT. Amino acids: CATCPGFREKLFF. Combining the CDR3 with reference TRBV2 and TRBJ1-4 gives the whole variable domain EPEVTQTPSHQVTQMGQEVILRCVPISNHLYFYWYRQILGQKVEFLVSFYNNEISEKSEIFDDQFSVERPDGSNFTLKIRSTKLEDSAMYFCATCPGFREKLFFGSGTQLSVL.

The J gene is TRBJ1-4, the V gene TRBV7-9; 8 positions match TRBD1. J was trimmed by 4 bases and V by 4 bases; bases with no gene match: 5. The CDR3 runs 15 residues. Germline lookup yields CDR1 SEHNR and CDR2 FQNEAQ (reference sequence). CDR3 in amino acids: CASSSGTGDNEKLFF. The DNA for the CDR3 is TGTGCCAGCAGCTCGGGGACAGGAGATAATGAAAAACTGTTTTTT.

V gene TRBV5-1 combines with J gene TRBJ1-2, with D maybe TRBD1 (5 bases). The V end was cut by 6 bases, the J end by 8 bases, with 20 bases between. CDR1 is SGHRS, CDR2 YFSETQ, per germline. The CDR3 runs 14 residues. This CDR3 reads CASTPESPGNGYTF. CDR3 coding DNA: TGCGCCAGCACCCCTGAGTCGCCAGGGAACGGCTACACCTTC.

This clone was detected only once. At the DNA level, this CDR3 is encoded by other sequences in the same sample as well. The J gene is TRBJ2-7, the V gene TRBV3-1 (or the pseudogene TRBV3-2); TRBD1 is a possible D gene (6 bases). V gave up 3 bases and J gave up 1 base, with 10 bases separating them. CDR1 is LGHDT, CDR2 YNNKEL, per germline (reference sequence). This CDR3 is built from 14 residues. The CDR3: CASSQVQGSYEQYF. CDR3 sequence (DNA): TGTGCCAGCAGCCAGGTACAGGGTTCCTACGAGCAGTACTTC.

This clone appeared a single time. V and J are TRBV9 and TRBJ1-1; D uncertain. CDR3 length: 15 residues. The germline CDR1 and CDR2 sequences are SGDLS and YYNGEE. V gave up 4 bases and J gave up 4 bases, with 17 bases separating them. Written as DNA, the CDR3 is TGTGCCAGCAGCAAGTATGGCCAGGCTGGCACTGAAGCTTTCTTT. Residues: CASSKYGQAGTEAFF.

The J gene is TRBJ2-1, the V gene TRBV19, with 11 bases identical to TRBD2. The junction had 0 bases not matched to a gene; V was cut back by 5 bases and J by 3 bases. This CDR3 is 14 amino acids long. The V gene's germline CDR1 is LNHDA and CDR2 SQIVND (reference sequence). The CDR3 nucleotides read TGTGCCAGTAGTCTAGCGGGGGGCTACAATGAGCAGTTCTTC. Its protein is CASSLAGGYNEQFF.

The sample holds a few counts of this clone. The chain carries TRBV3-1 (or the pseudogene TRBV3-2) and TRBJ1-1, with TRBD1 as a possible D gene (5 bases). From germline, CDR1 is LGHDT and CDR2 YNNKEL (reference sequence). Trimming took off 4 bases at V and 6 bases at J, with 18 bases between the two ends. The CDR3 contains 15 residues. In DNA, the CDR3 is TGTGCCAGCAGCCCCCCCCGGACACGGACCGCTGAAGCTTTCTTT. Its translation: CASSPPRTRTAEAFF.

The CDR3 reads CASSLSGTGARRPQHF. The DNA for the CDR3 is TGTGCCAGCAGTTTAAGCGGGACAGGGGCGCGGAGGCCCCAGCATTTT. This chain connects TRBV27 to TRBJ1-5; 10 bases match TRBD1. Losses at the gene ends were 2 bases for V and 9 bases for J; bases not matched to a gene: 10. The CDR3 length is 16 residues. CDR1 is MNHEY and CDR2 is SMNVEV in the germline V gene (reference sequence).

This clone was seen a few times. The J gene is TRBJ1-1, the V gene TRBV2; D ambiguous. V lost 3 bases, J lost 6 bases, and 2 bases lay in between. The length of the CDR3 is 10 residues. Germline CDR1 is SNHLY and CDR2 is FYNNEI. CDR3 region: CASSDAEAFF. The CDR3 DNA reads TGTGCCAGCAGTGACGCTGAAGCTTTCTTT.

The chain recombines TRBV6-5 with TRBJ2-5; 8 bases match TRBD1. Looked up from germline, CDR1 is MNHEY and CDR2 is SVGAGI. V lost 6 bases and J lost 4; bases outside the gene matches: 10. The CDR3 totals 15 residues. CDR3 amino acids: CASSTGGVGGETQYF. CDR3 nucleotides: TGTGCCAGCAGCACAGGGGGAGTCGGCGGAGAGACCCAGTACTTC.

The rearrangement uses TRBV2 and TRBJ2-7, with 10 bases fitting TRBD1. The junction had 2 bases not matched to a gene; V was cut back by 0 bases and J by 3 bases. CDR3 length equals 15 residues. Germline-derived CDR1 and CDR2 are SNHLY and FYNNEI. The CDR3 spells CASSEARTGGYEQYF. The CDR3 coding sequence is TGTGCCAGCAGTGAAGCCAGGACAGGGGGCTACGAGCAGTACTTC.

The V and J genes are TRBV30 and TRBJ2-3, with unresolved D. The CDR3 has 15 amino acids. Germline V CDR1 and CDR2: GTSNPN, SVGIG (reference sequence). The V end lost 3 bases, the J end lost 6 bases, and 19 bases lay between the germline ends. In DNA form, the CDR3 reads TGTGCCTGGAGCCAAACGGCGGTCGGGTTGGATACGCAGTATTTT. Its translation: CAWSQTAVGLDTQYF.

This clone was found once. V usage is TRBV7-9 and J usage is TRBJ1-3; no definite D call. The V and J ends lost 2 bases and 3 bases respectively, with 11 bases between them. Germline V lookup: CDR1 SEHNR, CDR2 FQNEAQ (reference sequence). The CDR3 is 15 amino acids. The CDR3 loop is CASSLREVDGNTIYF. The CDR3 nucleotides read TGTGCCAGCAGCTTAAGGGAGGTCGATGGAAACACCATATATTTT.

The chain combines TRBV28 with TRBJ1-5; weak D call: TRBD1 (5 bases). The ends were cut back, 5 bases at V and 5 bases at J, with 13 bases in the middle. Germline V CDR1 and CDR2: MDHEN, SYDVKM. CDR3 length: 14 residues. The CDR3 loop reads CASSNLGGDQPQHF. DNA of the CDR3: TGTGCCAGCAGTAACTTGGGGGGGGATCAGCCCCAGCATTTT. Together with reference TRBV28 and TRBJ1-5, the CDR3 gives the full variable domain: DVKVTQSSRYLVKRTGEKVFLECVQDMDHENMFWYRQDPGLGLRLIYFSYDVKMKEKGDIPEGYSVSREKKERFSLILESASTNQTSMYLCASSNLGGDQPQHFGDGTRLSIL.

The chain recombines TRBV27 with TRBJ1-1, with D maybe TRBD1 (5 bases). Germline CDR1 is MNHEY and CDR2 is SMNVEV (reference sequence). The CDR3 runs to 14 residues. V dropped 3 bases and J dropped 0 bases, with 8 bases sitting between them. The CDR3 DNA is TGTGCCAGCAGTTTGCAGGGTATGAACACTGAAGCTTTCTTT. Its translation: CASSLQGMNTEAFF.

The chain combines TRBV5-6 with TRBJ1-3; D not resolved. This CDR3 spans 15 amino acids. Germline CDR1 reads SGHDT; CDR2 reads YYEEEE. V was cut by 0 bases and J by 1 base, with 8 bases left in between. The CDR3 is CASSLGHISGNTIYF. The DNA for the CDR3 is TGTGCCAGCAGCTTGGGACATATTTCTGGAAACACCATATATTTT.

The V call is TRBV6-5, the J call TRBJ1-3; 10 bases fit TRBD1. V dropped 6 bases and J dropped 2; count of bases not matched to a gene: 1. Per the germline V gene, CDR1 is MNHEY and CDR2 is SVGAGI. The CDR3 extends over 14 amino acids. The chain's CDR3 is CASSDRGPGNTIYF. CDR3 nucleotides: TGTGCCAGCAGCGACAGGGGGCCTGGAAACACCATATATTTT.

The V and J genes are TRBV18 and TRBJ1-5; D is unresolved. The CDR3 loop spans 13 amino acids. The ends were cut back, 4 bases at V and 6 bases at J, with 10 bases in the middle. Per germline, CDR1 KGHSH and CDR2 LQKENI. In DNA, the CDR3 is TGTGCCAGCTCACTCGACTTAGGTCAGCCCCAGCATTTT. Its translation is CASSLDLGQPQHF. Full variable domain (missing parts from reference TRBV18 and TRBJ1-5): NAGVMQNPRHLVRRRGQEARLRCSPMKGHSHVYWYRQLPEEGLKFMVYLQKENIIDESGMPKERFSAEFPKEGPSILRIQQVVRGDSAAYFCASSLDLGQPQHFGDGTRLSIL.

The chain links TRBV5-6 to TRBJ2-5; D is unresolved. The CDR3 is made up of 11 amino acids. Germline V gene sequence: CDR1 SGHDT, CDR2 YYEEEE. Deletions cut 2 bases from V and 5 bases from J, with 4 bases between. CDR3 nucleotides: TGTGCCAGCAGCTTCCTTGAGACCCAGTACTTC. Translated, it gives CASSFLETQYF.

V is TRBV5-1 and J is TRBJ1-1; D perhaps matches TRBD1 (5 bases). Germline V lookup: CDR1 SGHRS, CDR2 YFSETQ. Trimming pared 0 bases from V and 5 bases from J, leaving 11 bases between. This CDR3 region has 14 residues. The CDR3 loop is CASSLDGGRTEAFF. Here the CDR3 DNA reads TGCGCCAGCAGCTTGGACGGGGGTAGGACTGAAGCTTTCTTT.

The chain combines TRBV7-2 with TRBJ2-1; 11 nucleotides line up with TRBD2. The CDR3 extends over 19 amino acids. Germline values: CDR1 SGHTA, CDR2 FQGNSA. Trimming cost V 1 base and J 4 bases; bases outside gene matches: 12. The CDR3 nucleotides are TGTGCCAGCAGCTTAGATAGCGGGGGGGCCCTGGGGAAATACAATGAGCAGTTCTTC. This codes for CASSLDSGGALGKYNEQFF.

Concerning this clone: Other DNA sequences of this sample code for an identical CDR3. The genes are TRBV19 and TRBJ1-1; 8 positions agree with TRBD1. V was clipped by 2 bases and J by 5 bases; unmatched bases: 4. The CDR3 length is 14 residues. CDR1 is LNHDA, CDR2 SQIVND, per germline (reference sequence). The DNA for the CDR3 is TGTGCCAGTAGTATATTAACAGGGGGGACTGAAGCTTTCTTT. This gives the protein CASSILTGGTEAFF.

J is TRBJ1-2 and V is TRBV5-5, with TRBD1 matching 7 bases. The CDR3 spans 14 residues. Germline V CDR1 and CDR2: SGHKS, YYEKEE (reference sequence). V was clipped by 7 bases and J by 2 bases; unmatched bases: 8. The CDR3 nucleotides read TGTGCCAGCCACCGGGACAGTGTGAACTATGGCTACACCTTC. It yields the protein CASHRDSVNYGYTF. Drawing the rest from reference TRBV5-5 and TRBJ1-2, the complete variable domain is DAGVTQSPTHLIKTRGQQVTLRCSPISGHKSVSWYQQVLGQGPQFIFQYYEKEERGRGNFPDRFSARQFPNYSSELNVNALLLGDSALYLCASHRDSVNYGYTFGSGTRLTVV.

CDR3 in amino acids: CASSSGTGTKAYEQYF. For the CDR3, the DNA is TGCGCCAGCAGCTCGGGGACAGGGACGAAGGCCTACGAGCAGTACTTC. The chain uses TRBV5-1 and TRBJ2-7, with 9 bases fitting TRBD1. The CDR3 length is 16 residues. The germline V gene has CDR1 SGHRS and CDR2 YFSETQ. The trim removed 3 bases at V and 2 bases at J, leaving 9 bases unmatched.

The V gene is TRBV28, the J gene TRBJ1-1, with D unclear. The CDR3 is 16 amino acids. Germline V gene data show CDR1 as MDHEN and CDR2 as SYDVKM. V was trimmed by 6 bases and J by 3 bases, leaving 20 bases between them. This chain's CDR3 is CASRPSGSRRYTEAFF. The CDR3 nucleotides read TGTGCCAGCAGACCTTCGGGATCGAGGAGGTACACTGAAGCTTTCTTT.

V gene TRBV18 combines with J gene TRBJ1-2, with a possible D match to TRBD1 (6 bases). The germline V gene has CDR1 KGHSH and CDR2 LQKENI. V was trimmed by 0 bases and J by 3 bases, leaving 17 bases between them. This CDR3 contains 17 residues. DNA for the CDR3: TGTGCCAGCTCACCACCGGCAGGGGCGGCTTCGGACTATGGCTACACCTTC. It translates to CASSPPAGAASDYGYTF.

In the case of this clone: The junction shows a germline mismatch at one end, possibly a read error. The CDR3 loop reads CASSGGHNYGYTF. CDR3 bases: TGTGCTAGCAGTGGCGGACACAACTATGGCTACACCTTC. The V and J genes are TRBV7-7 and TRBJ1-2, with D perhaps matching TRBD1 (5 bases). Germline V gives CDR1 SSHAT, CDR2 FNYEAQ (reference sequence). There are 13 residues in the CDR3.